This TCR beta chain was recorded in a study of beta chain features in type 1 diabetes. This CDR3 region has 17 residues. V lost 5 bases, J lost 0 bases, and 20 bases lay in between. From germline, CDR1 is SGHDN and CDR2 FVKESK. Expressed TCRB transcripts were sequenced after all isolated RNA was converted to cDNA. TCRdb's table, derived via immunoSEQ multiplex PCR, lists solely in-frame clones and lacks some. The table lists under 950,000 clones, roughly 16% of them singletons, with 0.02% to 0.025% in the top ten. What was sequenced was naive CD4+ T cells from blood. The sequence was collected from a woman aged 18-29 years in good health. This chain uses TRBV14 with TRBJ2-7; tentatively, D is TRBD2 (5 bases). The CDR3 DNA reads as TGTGCCAGCAGCTCATTAAACGGACTTATAAGCTCCTACGAGCAGTACTTC. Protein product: CASSSLNGLISSYEQYF.